In its sample, the clone carrying this TCR beta chain was seen a few times. Its specificity is unknown. These data belong to a study of CD8+CD57+ T cells in acquired aplastic anemia. About the study: An average of 3.2 ug of DNA was obtained from sorted CD4+ and CD8+ cells.

This CDR3 is 13 amino acids long. Germline V gives CDR1 ENHRY, CDR2 SYGVKD. Deletions cut 6 bases from V and 8 bases from J, with 13 bases between. Study results and limitations: In CD8+ cells, Simpson's diversity showed no significant difference between patients and controls. Patients and controls shared 25 to 35 CD8+ CDR3 sequences, which appeared highly expressed in patients and within their immunodominant clones.

For CDR3 and TCR beta VDJ profiling, genomic DNA was the template used. MiXCR, run by TCRdb on the reads, gives a single entry per CDR3 protein. Found here are roughly 130,000 distinct CDR3 sequences, around 46% of them singletons; the top ten hold roughly 2.5%. The source material was sorted CD4+, CD8+, or CD8+CD57+ T cells (not recorded which) from PBMCs. The J gene is TRBJ1-4, the V gene TRBV10-3, with D unresolved. This TCR came from a human donor in good health, serving as a control. CDR3 bases: TGTGCCATCAGCGGGAGGGATGGAGAAAAACTGTTTTTT. Translating it yields CAISGRDGEKLFF.